Each of the 26 T cell receptor beta chains below was sequenced from the same sample in a study of CD8+ T cells in alopecia areata. Treatment denoted: oral pan-JAK inhibitor, 5-10 mg twice daily. cDNA prepared by RNA extraction and subsequent reverse transcription served as the template for sequencing. Method: immunoSEQ multiplex PCR; TCRdb's copy keeps in-frame clones and lacks some. The sample records approximately 190,000 clones, 58% being singletons. The specimen comprised CD4+ T cells sorted from blood, sampled at week 24, from a patient treated with tofacitinib. These receptors were taken from a human donor with alopecia areata.

The V and J genes are TRBV5-1 and TRBJ1-1, with 12 bases lining up with TRBD1. The CDR3 sequence is 17 residues long. The germline V gene has CDR1 SGHRS and CDR2 YFSETQ. V shed 4 bases and J 1 base; nucleotides not matched to a gene: 8. The CDR3: CASSQQGTGGGNTEAFF. Written as DNA, the CDR3 is TGCGCCAGCAGCCAGCAAGGGACAGGGGGCGGGAACACTGAAGCTTTCTTT.

The genes are TRBV4-3 and TRBJ2-1, with D possibly matching TRBD1 (6 bases). V was shortened by 3 bases and J by 11 bases, with 14 bases between the two germline ends. Germline assignment: CDR1 LGHNA and CDR2 YSLEER. This CDR3 has 13 residues. The CDR3 sequence: CASSQNRASKQFF. In DNA form, the CDR3 reads TGCGCCAGCAGCCAGAACAGGGCTAGTAAGCAGTTCTTC.

The chain joins TRBV5-1 to TRBJ1-1; TRBD1 is a possible D gene (6 bases). Between the trimmed V and J ends, which lost 4 bases and 5 bases, there was a span of 18 bases. CDR1 and CDR2 from the germline V gene are SGHRS and YFSETQ. This CDR3 has 15 amino acids. The CDR3 sequence: CASSERDKGRTEAFF. DNA for the CDR3: TGCGCCAGCAGCGAACGGGACAAGGGAAGGACTGAAGCTTTCTTT.

This clone was detected only a few times. CDR3 protein: CASSHGVAGANVLTF. The CDR3 DNA follows: TGTGCCAGTAGTCATGGTGTAGCTGGGGCCAACGTCCTGACTTTC. This chain uses TRBV19 with TRBJ2-6; D remains unclear. With 5 bases removed from V and 2 bases from J, the gap between germline ends came to 10 bases. The CDR3 has 15 amino acids. Germline CDR1 LNHDA, CDR2 SQIVND (reference sequence).

The V gene is TRBV7-2, the J gene TRBJ2-3, with 9 bases lining up with TRBD2. Trimming cost V 4 bases and J 0 bases; bases outside gene matches: 2. Per the germline V gene, CDR1 is SGHTA and CDR2 is FQGNSA. The CDR3 totals 15 residues. The CDR3 protein is CASSSSGTSTDTQYF. DNA of the CDR3: TGTGCCAGCAGCTCTAGCGGGACTAGCACAGATACGCAGTATTTT.

This clone was recorded a few times. The V and J genes are TRBV29-1 and TRBJ1-1, with no clear D. V was shortened by 5 bases and J by 6 bases, with 13 bases between the two germline ends. This CDR3 region has 12 residues. CDR1 and CDR2 from the germline V gene are SQVTM and ANQGSEA. The CDR3 nucleotides are TGCAGCGTTCAGAGGGTTGGGGCTGAAGCTTTCTTT. Translation gives CSVQRVGAEAFF.

V and J are TRBV11-1 and TRBJ1-2, with TRBD1 as a possible D gene (6 bases). CDR3 size: 12 residues. In germline, CDR1 is SGHAT, CDR2 FQDESV (reference sequence). Trimming took 5 bases from V and 6 from J, leaving 10 bases between them. The CDR3 spells CASSRQVDGYTF. CDR3 nucleotide sequence: TGTGCCAGCAGCCGACAGGTCGATGGCTACACCTTC.

The CDR3 DNA sequence: TGTGCCAGCAGCGTGAACCCGCGAAACGAACAGGGCTCTGGGGCCAACGTCCTGACTTTC. Protein: CASSVNPRNEQGSGANVLTF. The rearrangement links TRBV9 to TRBJ2-6; TRBD1 might be the D (6 bases). The CDR3 has 20 amino acids. Trimming pared 2 bases from V and 0 bases from J, leaving 21 bases between. Germline assignment: CDR1 SGDLS and CDR2 YYNGEE.

The sample holds a few counts of this clone. The chain recombines TRBV7-9 with TRBJ2-3; 9 bases are a match to TRBD2. Per the germline V gene, CDR1 is SEHNR and CDR2 is FQNEAQ (reference sequence). This CDR3 has 16 residues. Losses at the gene ends were 1 base for V and 4 bases for J; bases not matched to a gene: 6. CDR3 bases: TGTGCCAGCAGCTTAGAAGGGACTAGCTCTTCAGATACGCAGTATTTT. Its protein product is CASSLEGTSSSDTQYF. Looking up the rest from reference TRBV7-9 and TRBJ2-3 gives the full variable domain: DTGVSQNPRHKITKRGQNVTFRCDPISEHNRLYWYRQTLGQGPEFLTYFQNEAQLEKSRLLSDRFSAERPKGSFSTLEIQRTEQGDSAMYLCASSLEGTSSSDTQYFGPGTRLTVL.

This clone was found a few times. This chain connects TRBV2 to TRBJ2-1, with D possibly being TRBD1 (6 bases). V lost 7 bases and J lost 5, with 6 bases in between. This CDR3 contains 11 residues. Germline V gene data show CDR1 as SNHLY and CDR2 as FYNNEI. The CDR3 DNA reads as TGTGCCAGCACAGGGGACAATGAGCAGTTCTTC. This sequence encodes CASTGDNEQFF.

This chain links TRBV9 with TRBJ2-7; 11 positions match TRBD2. This CDR3 region has 15 residues. With V trimmed by 0 bases and J by 3 bases, 2 bases remained unmatched. Germline values: CDR1 SGDLS, CDR2 YYNGEE. The CDR3 loop reads CASSVAGLADYEQYF. In nucleotides, the CDR3 is TGTGCCAGCAGCGTAGCGGGACTAGCGGACTACGAGCAGTACTTC.

The V call is TRBV7-2, the J call TRBJ2-7; D possibly uses TRBD1 or TRBD2 (5 bases each). The V gene lost 1 base and the J gene lost 4 bases, with 11 bases spanning the gap. This CDR3 is built from 14 residues. The germline gives CDR1 SGHTA, CDR2 FQGNSA. CDR3 coding DNA: TGTGCCAGCAGCTTAGAAGGGGCGGGTTACGAGCAGTACTTC. Its protein is CASSLEGAGYEQYF.

This clone came up a few times. The rearrangement joins TRBV10-3 to TRBJ2-5; 7 bases map to TRBD2. The CDR3 is made up of 16 amino acids. Trimming removed 4 bases from V and 5 bases from J; junction bases left unmatched: 13. Looked up from germline, CDR1 is ENHRY and CDR2 is SYGVKD. The CDR3 DNA follows: TGTGCCATCAGTGTAGTAGCCTCAGCGGGAAGGGAGACCCAGTACTTC. Protein product: CAISVVASAGRETQYF.

In this sample, this clone turned up a few times. The chain couples TRBV4-1 to TRBJ2-5, with 12 bases identical to TRBD2. The J segment lost 2 bases and the V segment lost 0 bases, leaving 4 bases of the junction unmatched. In germline, CDR1 is MGHRA, CDR2 YSYEKL. The CDR3 sequence is 17 residues long. The CDR3 is CASSQEGLAGGQETQYF. In nucleotides, the CDR3 is TGCGCCAGCAGCCAAGAAGGTCTAGCGGGAGGGCAAGAGACCCAGTACTTC.

The gene calls are TRBV4-2 and TRBJ2-5, with D tentatively TRBD1 (6 bases). Germline V gene data show CDR1 as LGHNA and CDR2 as YNFKEQ. Deletions cut 4 bases from V and 2 bases from J, with 20 bases between. This CDR3 has 17 residues. This CDR3 is CASSPQMGDTSQETQYF. The DNA of the CDR3 is TGTGCCAGCAGCCCTCAGATGGGGGACACCTCACAAGAGACCCAGTACTTC.

This clone turned up a few times. Other DNA sequences in this specimen translate into the identical CDR3. The V gene is TRBV5-1, the J gene TRBJ2-5; TRBD1 is a possible D gene (5 bases). Germline loops: CDR1 SGHRS, CDR2 YFSETQ. CDR3 length: 13 residues. Trimming shortened V by 4 bases and J by 3 bases, and 10 bases separated the two germline ends. In DNA form, the CDR3 reads TGCGCCAGCAGCCGCGGACAAGAAGAGACCCAGTACTTC. Its translation is CASSRGQEETQYF. Using reference TRBV5-1 and TRBJ2-5 for the parts outside the CDR3, the full variable domain is KAGVTQTPRYLIKTRGQQVTLSCSPISGHRSVSWYQQTPGQGLQFLFEYFSETQRNKGNFPGRFSGRQFSNSRSEMNVSTLELGDSALYLCASSRGQEETQYFGPGTRLLVL.

The V and J genes are TRBV25-1 and TRBJ1-6; tentative D call: TRBD1 (6 bases). This CDR3 has 15 residues. Germline CDR1 and CDR2: MGHDK and SYGVNS. V dropped 4 bases and J dropped 13 bases, with 20 bases sitting between them. As DNA, the CDR3 is TGTGCCAGCAGTGCTGGGGGGGCCCCTTATTTGCCCCTCCACTTT. It specifies CASSAGGAPYLPLHF.

The chain carries TRBV6-5 and TRBJ1-2; D gene ambiguous. The V gene's germline CDR1 is MNHEY and CDR2 SVGAGI. Deletions cut 7 bases from V and 2 bases from J, with 8 bases between. The CDR3 totals 12 residues. The CDR3 reads CASTRRNYGYTF. The CDR3, as DNA: TGTGCCAGCACCAGACGGAACTATGGCTACACCTTC.

In nucleotides, the CDR3 is TGTGCCACCAGCAGAGAAGTCCTGTCGCGAGGCTACACCTTC. Protein: CATSREVLSRGYTF. The genes are TRBV15 and TRBJ1-2, with D hard to call. V was trimmed by 0 bases and J by 8 bases, leaving 13 bases between them. The germline gives CDR1 LNHNV, CDR2 YYDKDF (reference sequence). The CDR3 consists of 14 residues.

This clone was observed a single time. The V gene is TRBV29-1, the J gene TRBJ2-7, with D possibly TRBD1 on 6 matching bases. CDR3 length: 13 residues. Germline V CDR1 and CDR2: SQVTM, ANQGSEA. Trimming shortened V by 4 bases and J by 0 bases, and 10 bases separated the two germline ends. The CDR3 DNA sequence: TGCAGCGTTGGTCAGGGGCACTCCTACGAGCAGTACTTC. It is translated as CSVGQGHSYEQYF.

CDR3 in amino acids: CAWSGLRTGGSGANVLTF. Here the CDR3 DNA reads TGTGCCTGGAGTGGCCTCAGGACAGGGGGCTCTGGGGCCAACGTCCTGACTTTC. The rearrangement joins TRBV30 to TRBJ2-6; the match to TRBD1 covers 10 bases. After removal of 1 base from V and 0 bases from J, the junction contained 6 bases not matched to a gene. Germline V gives CDR1 GTSNPN, CDR2 SVGIG (reference sequence). This CDR3 has 18 amino acids.

The gene calls are TRBV15 and TRBJ2-7, with 9 bases identical to TRBD2. The CDR3 covers 16 residues. Trimming removed 4 bases from V and 0 bases from J; junction bases left unmatched: 7. Per the germline V gene, CDR1 is LNHNV and CDR2 is YYDKDF (reference sequence). The CDR3, as DNA: TGTGCCACCAGCACCCGGTATAGCGGGAGCTCCTACGAGCAGTACTTC. It codes for CATSTRYSGSSYEQYF. The variable domain in full, with the rest retrieved from reference TRBV15 and TRBJ2-7, is DAMVIQNPRYQVTQFGKPVTLSCSQTLNHNVMYWYQQKSSQAPKLLFHYYDKDFNNEADTPDNFQSRRPNTSFCFLDIRSPGLGDTAMYLCATSTRYSGSSYEQYFGPGTRLTVT.

The CDR3 coding sequence is TGTGCCAGCAGCTCCCACAGGATAGCCAAAAACATTCAGTACTTC. Residues: CASSSHRIAKNIQYF. The rearrangement uses TRBV6-5 and TRBJ2-4; possibly TRBD1 for D (5 bases). Germline lookup yields CDR1 MNHEY and CDR2 SVGAGI. With 6 bases removed from V and 0 bases from J, the gap between germline ends came to 12 bases. CDR3 length: 15 residues.

This clone was counted only a few times. The J gene is TRBJ1-5, the V gene TRBV5-8; possibly TRBD1 for D (5 bases). CDR1 and CDR2 (germline): SGHTS, YDEGEE. The CDR3 covers 15 residues. Trimming took off 1 base at V and 3 bases at J, with 11 bases between the two ends. Written as DNA, the CDR3 is TGTGCCAGCAGCTTGCGGGGGGGTACCAATCAGCCCCAGCATTTT. Translated: CASSLRGGTNQPQHF.

This clone came up once. This rearrangement joins TRBV7-2 to TRBJ1-2, with TRBD1 matching 7 bases. The V gene end was trimmed by 0 bases and the J gene end by 6 bases; junction bases not matched to a gene: 4. CDR3 size: 14 residues. The germline V gene encodes CDR1 SGHTA and CDR2 FQGNSA. CDR3 region: CASSLAGGPDGYTF. The CDR3 coding sequence is TGTGCCAGCAGCTTAGCAGGGGGCCCGGATGGCTACACCTTC.

This clone was seen a few times. The V gene is TRBV6-5, the J gene TRBJ2-7; D uncertain. This CDR3 has 12 residues. V was shortened by 4 bases and J by 2 bases, with 6 bases between the two germline ends. CDR1 and CDR2 from the germline V gene are MNHEY and SVGAGI. For the CDR3, the DNA is TGTGCCAGCAGTTCCACCCCCTACGAGCAGTACTTC. Protein product: CASSSTPYEQYF.